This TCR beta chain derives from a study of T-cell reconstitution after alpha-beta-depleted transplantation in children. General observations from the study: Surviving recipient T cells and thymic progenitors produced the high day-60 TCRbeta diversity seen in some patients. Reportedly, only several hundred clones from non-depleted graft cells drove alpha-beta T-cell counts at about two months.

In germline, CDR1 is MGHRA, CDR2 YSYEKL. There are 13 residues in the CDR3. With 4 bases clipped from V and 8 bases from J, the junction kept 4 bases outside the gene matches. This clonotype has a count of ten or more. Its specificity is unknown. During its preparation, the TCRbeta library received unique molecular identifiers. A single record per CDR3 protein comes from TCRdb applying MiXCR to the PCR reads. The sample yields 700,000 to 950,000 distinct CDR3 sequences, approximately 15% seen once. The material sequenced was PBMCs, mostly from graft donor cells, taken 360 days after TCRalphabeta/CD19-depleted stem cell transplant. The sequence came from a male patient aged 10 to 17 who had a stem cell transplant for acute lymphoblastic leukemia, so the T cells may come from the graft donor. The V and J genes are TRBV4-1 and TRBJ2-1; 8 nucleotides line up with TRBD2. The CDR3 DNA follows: TGCGCCAGCAGCCCGGGACTAGATTATGAGCAGTTCTTC. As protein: CASSPGLDYEQFF.